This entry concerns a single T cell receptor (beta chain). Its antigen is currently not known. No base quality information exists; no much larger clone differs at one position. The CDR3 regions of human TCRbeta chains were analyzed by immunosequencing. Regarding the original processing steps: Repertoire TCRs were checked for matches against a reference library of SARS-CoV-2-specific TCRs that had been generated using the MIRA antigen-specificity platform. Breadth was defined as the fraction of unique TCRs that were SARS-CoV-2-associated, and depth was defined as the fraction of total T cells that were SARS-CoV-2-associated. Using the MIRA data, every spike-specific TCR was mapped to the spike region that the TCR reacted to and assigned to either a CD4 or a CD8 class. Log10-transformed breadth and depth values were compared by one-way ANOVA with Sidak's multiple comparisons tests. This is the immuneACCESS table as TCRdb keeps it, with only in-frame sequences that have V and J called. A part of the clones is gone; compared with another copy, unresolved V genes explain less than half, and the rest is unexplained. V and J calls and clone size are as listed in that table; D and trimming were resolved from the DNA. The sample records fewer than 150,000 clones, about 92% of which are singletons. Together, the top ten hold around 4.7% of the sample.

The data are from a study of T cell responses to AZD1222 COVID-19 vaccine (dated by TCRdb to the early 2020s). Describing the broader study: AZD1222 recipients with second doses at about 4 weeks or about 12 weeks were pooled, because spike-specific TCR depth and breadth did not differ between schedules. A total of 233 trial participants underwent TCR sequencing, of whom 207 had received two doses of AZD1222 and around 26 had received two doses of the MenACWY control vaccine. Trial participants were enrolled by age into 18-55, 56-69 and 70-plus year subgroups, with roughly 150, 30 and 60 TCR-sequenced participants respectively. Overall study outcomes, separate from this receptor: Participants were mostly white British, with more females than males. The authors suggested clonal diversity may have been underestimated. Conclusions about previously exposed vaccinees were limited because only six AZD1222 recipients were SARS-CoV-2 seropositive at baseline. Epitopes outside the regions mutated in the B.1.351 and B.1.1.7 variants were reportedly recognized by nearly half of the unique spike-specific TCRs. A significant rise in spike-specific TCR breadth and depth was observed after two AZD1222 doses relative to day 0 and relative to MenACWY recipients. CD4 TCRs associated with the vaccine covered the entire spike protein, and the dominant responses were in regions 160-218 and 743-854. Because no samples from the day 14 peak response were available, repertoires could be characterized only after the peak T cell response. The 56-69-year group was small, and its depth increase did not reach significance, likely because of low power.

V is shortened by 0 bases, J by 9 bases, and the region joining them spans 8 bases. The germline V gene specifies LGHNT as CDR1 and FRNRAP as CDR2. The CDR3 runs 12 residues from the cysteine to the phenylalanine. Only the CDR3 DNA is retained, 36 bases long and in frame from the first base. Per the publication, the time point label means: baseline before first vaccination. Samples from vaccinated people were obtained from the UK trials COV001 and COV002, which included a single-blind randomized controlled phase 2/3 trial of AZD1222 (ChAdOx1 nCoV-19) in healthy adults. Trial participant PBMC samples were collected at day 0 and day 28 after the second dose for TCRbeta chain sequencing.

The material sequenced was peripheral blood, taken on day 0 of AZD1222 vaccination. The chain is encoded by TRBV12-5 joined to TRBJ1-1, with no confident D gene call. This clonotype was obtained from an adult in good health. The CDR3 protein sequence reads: CASGLVRDQAFF. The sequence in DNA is TGTGCTAGTGGTTTGGTAAGGGATCAAGCTTTCTTT.